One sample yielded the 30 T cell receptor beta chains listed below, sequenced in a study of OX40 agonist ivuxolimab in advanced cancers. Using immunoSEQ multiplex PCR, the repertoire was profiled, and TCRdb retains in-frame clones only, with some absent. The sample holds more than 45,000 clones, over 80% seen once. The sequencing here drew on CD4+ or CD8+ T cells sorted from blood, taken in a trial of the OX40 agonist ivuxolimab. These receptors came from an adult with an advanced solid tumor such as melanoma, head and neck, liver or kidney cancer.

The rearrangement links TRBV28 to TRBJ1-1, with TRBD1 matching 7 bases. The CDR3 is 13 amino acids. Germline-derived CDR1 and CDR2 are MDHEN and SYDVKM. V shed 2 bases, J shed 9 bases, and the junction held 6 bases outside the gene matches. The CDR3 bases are TGTGCCAGCAGTTTAGACAGGGAATTAAAAGCTTTCTTT. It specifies CASSLDRELKAFF.

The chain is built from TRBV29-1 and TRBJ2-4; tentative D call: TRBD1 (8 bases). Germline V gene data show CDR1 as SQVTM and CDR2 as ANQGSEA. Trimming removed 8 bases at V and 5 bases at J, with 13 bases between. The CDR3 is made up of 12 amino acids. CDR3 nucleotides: TGCAGCTTCACAGGGGGGGAAAACATTCAGTACTTC. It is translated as CSFTGGENIQYF.

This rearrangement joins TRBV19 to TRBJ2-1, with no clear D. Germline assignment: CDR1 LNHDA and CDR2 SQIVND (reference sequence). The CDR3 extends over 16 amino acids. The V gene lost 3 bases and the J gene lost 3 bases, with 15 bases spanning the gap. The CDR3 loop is CASSIFSVNNYNEQFF. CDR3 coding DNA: TGTGCCAGTAGTATTTTTTCCGTTAACAACTACAATGAGCAGTTCTTC.

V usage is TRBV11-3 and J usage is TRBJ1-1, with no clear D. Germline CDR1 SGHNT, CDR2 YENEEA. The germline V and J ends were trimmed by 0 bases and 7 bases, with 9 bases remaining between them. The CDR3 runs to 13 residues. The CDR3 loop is CASSLDWTFEAFF. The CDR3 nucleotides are TGTGCCAGCAGCTTAGACTGGACCTTTGAAGCTTTCTTT.

Here the CDR3 reads CSAYSSQPQHF. For the CDR3, the DNA is TGCAGTGCTTATAGCTCTCAGCCCCAGCATTTT. The chain recombines TRBV20-1 with TRBJ1-5; D not resolved. Germline assignment: CDR1 DFQATT and CDR2 SNEGSKA (reference sequence). The V end was cut by 5 bases, the J end by 6 bases, with 8 bases between. The CDR3 length is 11 residues.

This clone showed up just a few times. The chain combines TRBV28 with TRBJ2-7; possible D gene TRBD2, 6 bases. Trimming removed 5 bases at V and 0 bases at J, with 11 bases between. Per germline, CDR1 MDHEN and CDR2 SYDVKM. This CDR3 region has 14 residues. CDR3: CASSPGGSSYEQYF. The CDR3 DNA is TGTGCCAGCAGTCCCGGGGGTAGCTCCTACGAGCAGTACTTC.

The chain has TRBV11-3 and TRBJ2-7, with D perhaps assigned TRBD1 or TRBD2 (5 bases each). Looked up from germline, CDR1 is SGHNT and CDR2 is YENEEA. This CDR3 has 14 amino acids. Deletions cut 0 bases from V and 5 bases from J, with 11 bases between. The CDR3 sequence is CASSLDLRGDEQYF. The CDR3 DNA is TGTGCCAGCAGCTTAGATCTGCGAGGGGACGAGCAGTACTTC.

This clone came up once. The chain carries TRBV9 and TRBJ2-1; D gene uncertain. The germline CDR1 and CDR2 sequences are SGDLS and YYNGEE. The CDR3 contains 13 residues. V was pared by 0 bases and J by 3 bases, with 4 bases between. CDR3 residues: CASSVADYNEQFF. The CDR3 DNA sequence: TGTGCCAGCAGCGTAGCAGACTACAATGAGCAGTTCTTC.

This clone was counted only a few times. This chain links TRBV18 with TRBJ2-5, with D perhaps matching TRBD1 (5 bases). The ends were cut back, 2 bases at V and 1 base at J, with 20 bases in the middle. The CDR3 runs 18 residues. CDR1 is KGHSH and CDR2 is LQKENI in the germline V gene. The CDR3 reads CASSPSDTAYFLQETQYF. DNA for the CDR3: TGTGCCAGCTCACCATCGGACACCGCATATTTCCTCCAAGAGACCCAGTACTTC.

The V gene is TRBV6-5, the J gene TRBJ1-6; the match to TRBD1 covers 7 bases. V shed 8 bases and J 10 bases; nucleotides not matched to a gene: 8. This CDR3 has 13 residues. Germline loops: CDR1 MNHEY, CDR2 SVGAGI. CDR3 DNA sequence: TGTGCCAGCTCCGACAGGGCGTGGTCACCCCTCCACTTT. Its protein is CASSDRAWSPLHF.

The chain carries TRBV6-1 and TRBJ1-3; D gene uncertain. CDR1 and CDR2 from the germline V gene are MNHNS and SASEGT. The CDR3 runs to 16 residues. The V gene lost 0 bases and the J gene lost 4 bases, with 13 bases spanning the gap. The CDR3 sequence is CASSEALRTGGNTIYF. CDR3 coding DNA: TGTGCCAGCAGTGAAGCGCTTAGGACGGGGGGAAACACCATATATTTT.

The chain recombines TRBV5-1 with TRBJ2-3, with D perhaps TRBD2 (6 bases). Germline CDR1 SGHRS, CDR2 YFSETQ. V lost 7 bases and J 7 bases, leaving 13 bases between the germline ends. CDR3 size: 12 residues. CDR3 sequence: CASGGDDNTQYF. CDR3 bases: TGCGCCAGCGGAGGGGACGACAATACGCAGTATTTT.

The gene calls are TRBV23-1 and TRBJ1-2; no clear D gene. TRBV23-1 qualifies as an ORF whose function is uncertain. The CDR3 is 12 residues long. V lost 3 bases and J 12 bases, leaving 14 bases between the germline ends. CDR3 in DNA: TGCGCCAGCAGTCATCCTTGGGTGTTTGACACCTTC. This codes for CASSHPWVFDTF.

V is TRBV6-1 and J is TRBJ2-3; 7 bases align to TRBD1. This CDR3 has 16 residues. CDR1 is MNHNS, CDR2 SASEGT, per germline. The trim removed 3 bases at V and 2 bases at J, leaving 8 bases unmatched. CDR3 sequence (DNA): TGTGCCAGCAGTGAGTCGGGGACAGAGACCACAGATACGCAGTATTTT. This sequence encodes CASSESGTETTDTQYF.

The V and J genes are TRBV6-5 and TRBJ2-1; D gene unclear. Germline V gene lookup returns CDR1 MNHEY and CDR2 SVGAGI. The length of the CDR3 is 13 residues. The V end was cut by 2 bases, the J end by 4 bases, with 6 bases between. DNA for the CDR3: TGTGCCAGCAGTTACGACGGATACAATGAGCAGTTCTTC. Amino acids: CASSYDGYNEQFF.

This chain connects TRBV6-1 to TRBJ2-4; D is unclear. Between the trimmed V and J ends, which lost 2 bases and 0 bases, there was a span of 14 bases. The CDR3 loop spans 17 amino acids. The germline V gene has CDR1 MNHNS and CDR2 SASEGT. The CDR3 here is CASSETSSGLAKNIQYF. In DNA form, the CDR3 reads TGTGCCAGCAGTGAAACGTCTAGTGGGCTAGCCAAAAACATTCAGTACTTC.

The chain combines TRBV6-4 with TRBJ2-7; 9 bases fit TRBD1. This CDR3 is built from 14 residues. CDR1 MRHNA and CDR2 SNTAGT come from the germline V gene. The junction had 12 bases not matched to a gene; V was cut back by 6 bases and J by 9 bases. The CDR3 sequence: CASSETGGSGGQYF. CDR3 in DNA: TGTGCCAGCAGCGAGACAGGGGGATCGGGCGGGCAGTACTTC.

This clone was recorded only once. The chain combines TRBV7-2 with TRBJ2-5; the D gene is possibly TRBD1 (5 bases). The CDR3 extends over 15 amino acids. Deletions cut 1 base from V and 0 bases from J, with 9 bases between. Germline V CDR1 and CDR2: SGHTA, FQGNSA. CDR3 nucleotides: TGTGCCAGCAGCTTAGTAGGGGCAGACCAAGAGACCCAGTACTTC. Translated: CASSLVGADQETQYF.

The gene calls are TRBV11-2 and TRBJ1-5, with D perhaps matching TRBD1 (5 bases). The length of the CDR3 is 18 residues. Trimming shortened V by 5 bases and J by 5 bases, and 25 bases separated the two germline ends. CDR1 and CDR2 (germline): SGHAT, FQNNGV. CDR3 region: CASSRGGLRRGGHQPQHF. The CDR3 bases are TGTGCCAGCAGCCGCGGTGGCCTTAGGAGGGGAGGGCATCAGCCCCAGCATTTT.

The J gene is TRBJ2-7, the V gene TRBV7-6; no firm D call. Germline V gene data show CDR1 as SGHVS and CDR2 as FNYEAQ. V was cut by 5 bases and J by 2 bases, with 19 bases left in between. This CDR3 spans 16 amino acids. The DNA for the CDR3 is TGTGCCAGCAGCCCCGGCGCCGGGCCCGAGGCCTACGAGCAGTACTTC. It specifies CASSPGAGPEAYEQYF. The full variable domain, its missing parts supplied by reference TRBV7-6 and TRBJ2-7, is GAGVSQSPRYKVTKRGQDVALRCDPISGHVSLYWYRQALGQGPEFLTYFNYEAQQDKSGLPNDRFSAERPEGSISTLTIQRTEQRDSAMYRCASSPGAGPEAYEQYFGPGTRLTVT.

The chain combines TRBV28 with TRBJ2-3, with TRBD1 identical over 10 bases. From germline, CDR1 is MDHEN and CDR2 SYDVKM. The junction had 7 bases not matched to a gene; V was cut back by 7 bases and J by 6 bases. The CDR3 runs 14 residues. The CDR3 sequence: CASISGQGTDTQYF. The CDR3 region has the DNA TGTGCCAGCATTTCGGGACAGGGGACCGATACGCAGTATTTT.

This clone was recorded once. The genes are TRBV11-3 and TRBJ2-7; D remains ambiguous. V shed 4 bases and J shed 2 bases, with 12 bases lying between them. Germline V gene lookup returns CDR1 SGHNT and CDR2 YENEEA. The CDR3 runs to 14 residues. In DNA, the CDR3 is TGTGCCAGCAGCTCCGGCGGATCTACCTACGAGCAGTACTTC. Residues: CASSSGGSTYEQYF.

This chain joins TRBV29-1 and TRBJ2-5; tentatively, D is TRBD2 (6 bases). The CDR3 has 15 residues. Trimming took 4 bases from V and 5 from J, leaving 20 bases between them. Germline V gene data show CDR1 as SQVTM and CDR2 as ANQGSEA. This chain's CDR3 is CSVVELMKGGETQYF. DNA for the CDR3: TGCAGCGTTGTCGAGCTTATGAAAGGAGGGGAGACCCAGTACTTC.

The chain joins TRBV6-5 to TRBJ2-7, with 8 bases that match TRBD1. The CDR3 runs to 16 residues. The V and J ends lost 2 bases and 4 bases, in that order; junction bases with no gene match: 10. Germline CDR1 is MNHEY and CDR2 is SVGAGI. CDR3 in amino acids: CASSYPTGQGGYEQYF. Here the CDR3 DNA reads TGTGCCAGCAGTTACCCCACCGGACAGGGTGGGTACGAGCAGTACTTC.

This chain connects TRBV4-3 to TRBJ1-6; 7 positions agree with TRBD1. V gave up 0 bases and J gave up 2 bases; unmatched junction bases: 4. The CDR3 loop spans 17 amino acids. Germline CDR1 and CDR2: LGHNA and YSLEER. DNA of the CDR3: TGCGCCAGCAGCCAAGATCTCGGGACAGCCTATAATTCACCCCTCCACTTT. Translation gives CASSQDLGTAYNSPLHF.

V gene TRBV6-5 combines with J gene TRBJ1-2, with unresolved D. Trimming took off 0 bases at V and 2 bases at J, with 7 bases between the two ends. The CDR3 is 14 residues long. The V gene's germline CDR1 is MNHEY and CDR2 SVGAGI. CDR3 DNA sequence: TGTGCCAGCAGTTACTCGGGTTTCAACTATGGCTACACCTTC. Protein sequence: CASSYSGFNYGYTF.

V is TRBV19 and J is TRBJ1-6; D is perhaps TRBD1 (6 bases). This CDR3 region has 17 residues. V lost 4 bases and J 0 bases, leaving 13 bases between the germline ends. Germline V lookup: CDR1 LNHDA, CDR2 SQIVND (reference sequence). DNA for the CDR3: TGTGCCAGTAGTACTACAGGGCAGAGCTCCTATAATTCACCCCTCCACTTT. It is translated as CASSTTGQSSYNSPLHF.

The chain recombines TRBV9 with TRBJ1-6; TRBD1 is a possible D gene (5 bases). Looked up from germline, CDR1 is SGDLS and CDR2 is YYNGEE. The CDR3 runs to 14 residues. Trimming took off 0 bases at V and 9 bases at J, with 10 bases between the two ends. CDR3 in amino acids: CASSVEGLSSPLHF. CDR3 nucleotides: TGTGCCAGCAGCGTAGAGGGGCTTAGTTCACCCCTCCACTTT.

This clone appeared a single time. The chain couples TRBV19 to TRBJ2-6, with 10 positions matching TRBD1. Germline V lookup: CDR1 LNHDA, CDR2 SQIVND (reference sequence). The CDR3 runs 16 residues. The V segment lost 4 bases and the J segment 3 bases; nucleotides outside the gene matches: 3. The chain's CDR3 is CASSRQGASGANVLTF. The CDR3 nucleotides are TGTGCCAGTAGTAGACAGGGGGCGAGTGGGGCCAACGTCCTGACTTTC.

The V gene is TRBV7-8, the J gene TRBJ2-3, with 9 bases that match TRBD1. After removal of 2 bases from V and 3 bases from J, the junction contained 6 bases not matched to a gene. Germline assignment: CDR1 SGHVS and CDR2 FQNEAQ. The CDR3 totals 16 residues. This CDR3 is CASSLLQGAYTDTQYF. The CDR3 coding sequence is TGTGCCAGCAGCTTATTACAGGGGGCGTATACAGATACGCAGTATTTT. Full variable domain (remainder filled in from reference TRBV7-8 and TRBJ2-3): GAGVSQSPRYKVAKRGQDVALRCDPISGHVSLFWYQQALGQGPEFLTYFQNEAQLDKSGLPSDRFFAERPEGSVSTLKIQRTQQEDSAVYLCASSLLQGAYTDTQYFGPGTRLTVL.